This TCR beta chain was documented in a study of T cell responses to AZD1222 COVID-19 vaccine. Assay: immunoSEQ multiplex PCR; the TCRdb copy retains only in-frame clones and omits some. The table records about 6,100 clones, more than 70% of them present only once. Germline values: CDR1 SEHNR, CDR2 FQNEAQ (reference sequence). The CDR3 contains 16 residues. V was cut by 7 bases and J by 5 bases, with 22 bases left in between. The sample consisted of peripheral blood, taken 28 days after the second AZD1222 dose. The gene calls are TRBV7-9 and TRBJ2-3; weak D call: TRBD2 (6 bases). The clonotype was recovered from an adult who received the AZD1222 COVID-19 vaccine. CDR3 in amino acids: CASTLFGGARGDTQYF. CDR3 in DNA: TGTGCCAGCACCCTATTCGGAGGGGCTCGAGGAGATACGCAGTATTTT.